This T cell receptor (beta chain) was observed in a study of cytomegalovirus exposure and HLA in healthy donors. The overall study: There were 117 million unique TCR beta sequences, drawn from about 179 million T cells, in an earlier analysis. The study, taken as a whole, reports: Researchers catalogued about 150 TCR beta chains as cytomegalovirus-associated. It was likely that a cluster of highly shared sequence variants was a sequencing artifact.

In germline, CDR1 is SQVTM, CDR2 ANQGSEA. The CDR3 extends over 12 amino acids. The junction had 6 bases not matched to a gene; V was cut back by 7 bases and J by 4 bases. About this clone itself: Its antigen remains unknown.

Primers: 60 Vbeta forward and 13 Jbeta reverse. Clones were read by immunoSEQ multiplex PCR, and TCRdb kept only the in-frame ones, dropping some. The data contain roughly 130,000 clones, roughly 84% of them seen just once; the ten biggest clones take up roughly 2.5%. The origin of this receptor is a man aged 50-59 years in good health and CMV-seronegative. This chain joins TRBV29-1 and TRBJ2-7; 8 positions match TRBD1. The specimen was PBMCs. CDR3 protein: CSGGQGLYEQYF. The CDR3 bases are TGCAGCGGTGGACAGGGCCTATACGAGCAGTACTTC.